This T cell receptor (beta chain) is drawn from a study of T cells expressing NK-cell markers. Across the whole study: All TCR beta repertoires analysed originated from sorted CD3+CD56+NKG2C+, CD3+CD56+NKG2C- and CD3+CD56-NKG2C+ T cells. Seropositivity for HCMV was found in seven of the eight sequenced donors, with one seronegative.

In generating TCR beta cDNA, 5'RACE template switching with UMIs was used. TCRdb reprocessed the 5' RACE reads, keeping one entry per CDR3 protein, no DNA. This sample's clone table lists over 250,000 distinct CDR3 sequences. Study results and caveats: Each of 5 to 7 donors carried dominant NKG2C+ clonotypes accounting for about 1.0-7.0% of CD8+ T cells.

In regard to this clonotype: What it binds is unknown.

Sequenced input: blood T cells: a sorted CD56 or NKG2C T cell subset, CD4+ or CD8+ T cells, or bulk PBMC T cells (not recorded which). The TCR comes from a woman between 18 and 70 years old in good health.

CDR3 region: CASSQVGGTAGKQYF. The chain combines TRBV14 with TRBJ2-7; the TRBD1 assignment by TCRdb is unverifiable without DNA. Germline V gives CDR1 SGHDN, CDR2 FVKESK. The CDR3 consists of 15 residues.